This passage covers 23 T cell receptor beta chains from one sample sequenced in a study of blood T cells in healthy people across ages (dated by TCRdb to the mid-2010s). Library prep was done by 5' RACE. The sequencer was an Illumina HiSeq 2500. The second PCR ran for about 7 to 11 cycles and used a J-beta primer mix along with a sample-barcoded 5' primer. TCRdb applied fastp at Q25 and MiXCR to the public reads, then kept only in-frame beta chains. For every CDR3 protein sequence, its rows merge into one entry that carries the most common genes and DNA. The sample profile shows some 1.7 million distinct CDR3 sequences; roughly 28% of them were found once. The ten largest clones take up 7.7% of the sample. Sample: blood. The receptors here all came from a woman younger than 45 in good health.

This clonotype was detected only a few times. This chain connects TRBV5-1 to TRBJ2-7; D remains ambiguous. The CDR3 extends over 12 amino acids. The germline V gene has CDR1 SGHRS and CDR2 YFSETQ. Trimming removed 4 bases at V and 6 bases at J, with 11 bases between. The CDR3 nucleotides are TGCGCCAGCAGCCATCGTCCCCGCGAGCAGTACTTC. Amino acid sequence: CASSHRPREQYF.

The J gene is TRBJ1-4, the V gene TRBV14; no firm D call. The CDR3 covers 15 residues. The germline V gene encodes CDR1 SGHDN and CDR2 FVKESK. The V end was cut by 1 base, the J end by 4 bases, with 10 bases between. The CDR3 DNA sequence: TGTGCCAGCAGCCAAGGTCAGCAGAATAATGAAAAACTGTTTTTT. It codes for CASSQGQQNNEKLFF.

In its sample, this clonotype was seen a few times. This chain uses TRBV7-9 with TRBJ2-1; 7 bases align to TRBD2. CDR3 size: 15 residues. Germline CDR1 SEHNR, CDR2 FQNEAQ (reference sequence). Trimming at V came to 3 bases and at J to 5 bases, leaving 7 bases not matched to a gene. The CDR3: CASSFRLAVNNEQFF. CDR3 in DNA: TGTGCCAGCAGCTTTCGTCTAGCGGTTAACAATGAGCAGTTCTTC.

This clonotype was found many times. This chain links TRBV20-1 with TRBJ2-3; D uncertain. The CDR3 is 14 amino acids. V lost 5 bases and J lost 2, with 14 bases in between. Germline V lookup: CDR1 DFQATT, CDR2 SNEGSKA (reference sequence). The CDR3 region is CSAVFGDFTDTQYF. The CDR3 DNA reads as TGCAGTGCTGTTTTTGGGGATTTCACAGATACGCAGTATTTT.

Of note for this clonotype: This could be a read error, since a much larger clone is one nucleotide away. The chain employs TRBV29-1 and TRBJ1-2; D remains unclear. CDR1 is SQVTM, CDR2 ANQGSEA, per germline. The CDR3 is 9 amino acids. The DNA of the CDR3 is TGCGCCTTCTCCCCTGGCTACACCTTC. Its translation: CAFSPGYTF.

Details on this clonotype: This could be a read error, since a much larger clone is one nucleotide away. This chain links TRBV12-3 or TRBV12-4 with TRBJ1-2; a weak D match, TRBD1 (5 bases). Trimming cost V 6 bases and J 2 bases, with 10 bases left between them. The length of the CDR3 is 13 residues. The DNA for the CDR3 is TGTGCCAGCAGGGACAAGGCCAACTATGGCTACACCTTC. Protein sequence: CASRDKANYGYTF.

This clonotype occurred many times. The chain couples TRBV7-2 to TRBJ1-6; possible D gene TRBD1, 6 bases. The CDR3 consists of 15 residues. Between the trimmed V and J ends, which lost 1 base and 7 bases, there was a span of 11 bases. CDR1 is SGHTA, CDR2 FQGNSA, per germline. The CDR3 DNA follows: TGTGCCAGCAGCTTAGACAGGGCGGGGAATTCACCCCTCCACTTT. Translating it yields CASSLDRAGNSPLHF.

The sample holds many counts of this clonotype. This sequence joins TRBV7-2 and TRBJ2-7, with D unresolved. The CDR3 totals 12 residues. Germline loops: CDR1 SGHTA, CDR2 FQGNSA. V was pared by 1 base and J by 5 bases, with 6 bases between. CDR3: CASSLVSDEQYF. The CDR3, as DNA: TGTGCCAGCAGCTTAGTTAGTGACGAGCAGTACTTC.

The rearrangement links TRBV7-2 to TRBJ1-6; D call uncertain. Germline CDR1 is SGHTA and CDR2 is FQGNSA. V was pared by 1 base and J by 8 bases, with 12 bases between. The CDR3 extends over 15 amino acids. In DNA form, the CDR3 reads TGTGCCAGCAGCTTAGGGAGATATGCATATTCACCCCTCCACTTT. Translation gives CASSLGRYAYSPLHF.

The sample holds a few counts of this clonotype. The chain carries TRBV27 and TRBJ1-5; 10 bases line up with TRBD1. Germline trimming cut 6 bases from V and 7 bases from J; bases unmatched to any gene: 21. This CDR3 has 19 amino acids. Germline CDR1 and CDR2: MNHEY and SMNVEV (reference sequence). The CDR3 reads CASSPSPGQGPMSEQPQHF. CDR3 nucleotide sequence: TGTGCCAGCAGCCCTAGCCCGGGACAGGGGCCAATGTCGGAACAGCCCCAGCATTTT.

The chain has TRBV29-1 and TRBJ2-3; 12 nucleotides align to TRBD2. The CDR3 is 15 amino acids. Germline CDR1 SQVTM, CDR2 ANQGSEA. The V and J ends lost 6 bases and 2 bases, in that order; junction bases with no gene match: 6. The CDR3 bases are TGCAGCGTCCTCGGACTAGCGGGGTTCACAGATACGCAGTATTTT. Translation: CSVLGLAGFTDTQYF.

J is TRBJ2-1 and V is TRBV12-3 or TRBV12-4, with a weak D call TRBD1 (5 bases). Trimming left V 3 bases short and J 5 bases short, with 11 bases between. This CDR3 spans 14 amino acids. The CDR3 sequence is CASSLTALDNEQFF. The CDR3 nucleotides are TGTGCCAGCAGTTTGACAGCTCTTGACAATGAGCAGTTCTTC.

As regards this clonotype: One end of the junction fails to match germline, which may point to a read error. The rearrangement joins TRBV7-7 to TRBJ2-4; D may be TRBD1 (5 bases). TRBJ2-7 explains the end of the DNA better; the J call may be wrong. CDR3 length: 13 residues. Germline CDR1 is SSHAT and CDR2 is FNYEAQ (reference sequence). The CDR3 DNA sequence: TGTGCCGGCAGCCCTTCAGGGTGGGGCGAGCAGTACTTC. Its protein is CAGSPSGWGEQYF.

This clonotype was seen a few times. V and J are TRBV7-2 and TRBJ1-2, with 7 bases identical to TRBD1. Per germline, CDR1 SGHTA and CDR2 FQGNSA. This CDR3 is 15 amino acids long. V shed 1 base and J 4 bases; nucleotides not matched to a gene: 6. CDR3 protein: CASSLDQGGAYGYTF. The CDR3 region has the DNA TGTGCCAGCAGCTTAGATCAGGGGGGGGCCTATGGCTACACCTTC.

The rearrangement links TRBV5-6 to TRBJ2-4; D tentatively reads TRBD1 or TRBD2 (5 bases each). The J call is doubtful: the DNA matches TRBJ2-7 better. This CDR3 is built from 14 residues. CDR1 is SGHDT, CDR2 YYEEEE, per germline. The chain's CDR3 is CASSLAMGPDEQYF. CDR3 DNA sequence: TGTGCCAGCAGCTTGGCCATGGGACCCGACGAGCAGTACTTC.

The chain recombines TRBV7-2 with TRBJ2-3; D not certain. This CDR3 spans 15 amino acids. V lost 4 bases and J 1 base, leaving 12 bases between the germline ends. CDR1 is SGHTA, CDR2 FQGNSA, per germline. The CDR3 DNA is TGTGCCAGCAGCTCGGCCTGGGGTGGCACAGATACGCAGTATTTT. This translates into CASSSAWGGTDTQYF.

V usage is TRBV7-9 and J usage is TRBJ2-5; TRBD1 aligns across 7 bases. The CDR3 extends over 18 amino acids. Germline lookup yields CDR1 SEHNR and CDR2 FQNEAQ (reference sequence). V lost 6 bases and J lost 2; bases outside the gene matches: 18. The CDR3 DNA sequence: TGTGCCAGCAGACCTAACGGTAACAGGGGAAAGGAGCAAGAGACCCAGTACTTC. Protein: CASRPNGNRGKEQETQYF.

As regards this clonotype: A much larger clone lies a single base off, so this may be a read error. The chain has TRBV5-1 and TRBJ2-1; D remains unclear. The germline V gene has CDR1 SGHRS and CDR2 YFSETQ. The length of the CDR3 is 13 residues. Trimming cost V 1 base and J 10 bases, with 12 bases left between them. This chain's CDR3 is CASSLPENYEQFF. The CDR3 nucleotides are TGCGCCAGCAGCTTGCCAGAAAACTACGAGCAGTTCTTC.

A few counts support this clonotype. The chain combines TRBV7-9 with TRBJ1-2; 10 bases agree with TRBD1. The CDR3 extends over 17 amino acids. Germline CDR1 is SEHNR and CDR2 is FQNEAQ (reference sequence). Trimming removed 1 base from V and 4 bases from J; junction bases left unmatched: 9. The CDR3 here is CASSLERLGQGSYGYTF. The CDR3 DNA is TGTGCCAGCAGCTTAGAGAGGCTGGGACAGGGGTCCTATGGCTACACCTTC. Full variable domain (remainder filled in from reference TRBV7-9 and TRBJ1-2): DTGVSQNPRHKITKRGQNVTFRCDPISEHNRLYWYRQTLGQGPEFLTYFQNEAQLEKSRLLSDRFSAERPKGSFSTLEIQRTEQGDSAMYLCASSLERLGQGSYGYTFGSGTRLTVV.

The rearrangement uses TRBV3-1 and TRBJ2-1; 10 positions match TRBD2. Losses at the gene ends were 1 base for V and 4 bases for J; bases not matched to a gene: 10. Germline loops: CDR1 LGHDT, CDR2 YNNKEL (reference sequence). CDR3 length: 18 residues. CDR3 amino acids: CASSQADLAGDRYNEQFF. The CDR3 nucleotides are TGTGCCAGCAGCCAAGCTGACCTAGCGGGAGACCGGTACAATGAGCAGTTCTTC.

This clonotype has more than one count but fewer than ten. This chain uses TRBV20-1 with TRBJ2-3, with 7 bases identical to TRBD2. The CDR3 contains 14 residues. Germline-derived CDR1 and CDR2 are DFQATT and SNEGSKA (reference sequence). V shed 6 bases and J 1 base; nucleotides not matched to a gene: 7. CDR3 sequence: CSAPREWGTDTQYF. The CDR3 DNA reads TGCAGTGCCCCGCGGGAGTGGGGCACAGATACGCAGTATTTT.

This chain links TRBV20-1 with TRBJ2-3, with D tentatively TRBD2 (6 bases). With 6 bases removed from V and 0 bases from J, the gap between germline ends came to 13 bases. This CDR3 contains 14 residues. The germline V gene has CDR1 DFQATT and CDR2 SNEGSKA (reference sequence). The DNA of the CDR3 is TGCAGTGCCGAGGAGGGGCAGAGCACAGATACGCAGTATTTT. As protein: CSAEEGQSTDTQYF.

This clonotype appeared a few times. V is TRBV12-5 and J is TRBJ1-6; 9 nucleotides agree with TRBD1. Germline assignment: CDR1 LGHNT and CDR2 FRNRAP. The CDR3 consists of 15 residues. After removal of 1 base from V and 7 bases from J, the junction contained 2 bases not matched to a gene. As DNA, the CDR3 is TGTGCTAGTGGTTTGGCGACAGGGGGGAATTCACCCCTCCACTTT. Amino acids: CASGLATGGNSPLHF. The full variable domain, with the rest looked up from reference TRBV12-5 and TRBJ1-6, is DARVTQTPRHKVTEMGQEVTMRCQPILGHNTVFWYRQTMMQGLELLAYFRNRAPLDDSGMPKDRFSAEMPDATLATLKIQPSEPRDSAVYFCASGLATGGNSPLHFGNGTRLTVT.